This TCR beta chain appears in the sequencing data of a study of T-cell memory formation after mild COVID-19. With regard to this clonotype: Antigen unknown.

CDR3 length: 13 amino acids. V lost 4 bases, J lost 7 bases, and 8 bases stayed unmatched. The germline CDR1 and CDR2 sequences are SGHNT and YYREEE (reference sequence). TCRdb redid the calling of the 5' RACE reads with MiXCR, one entry per CDR3 protein. The table lists roughly 300,000 distinct CDR3 sequences, 8% to 10% of them singletons. Notes on the study in general: Contracting clones from day 15 to 85 showed balanced CD4/CD8; later expanders favored CD4+. Pre-infection memory carried some responding clones, suggesting that cross-reactive memory joined.

The sample was PBMCs or a T cell subset sorted from them (not recorded which). This chain uses TRBV5-4 with TRBJ2-7, with 7 bases lining up with TRBD1. This TCR derives from a man aged 18 to 29 who had mild COVID-19 (a few samples of this study predate the infection). Cell type and time point are not known. The CDR3 spells CASSGTDSGEQYF. CDR3 nucleotides: TGTGCCAGCAGCGGGACAGACTCGGGGGAGCAGTACTTC.